The rows below give T cell receptor beta chains drawn from one sample of a study of beta chain features in type 1 diabetes. Assay used: immunoSEQ multiplex PCR; TCRdb lists only in-frame clones, some missing. The profile shows hundreds of thousands of clones, about a sixth of them singletons. Specimen: naive CD4+ T cells from blood. The receptors derive from a woman younger than 30 in good health. Each CDR3 is given with its conserved first and last residue. The size field is filled for only some rows; it gives once, few, many or a size class.

TRBJ2-4 TRBV4-3 few CASSPGQTGGQNIQYF
TRBJ2-7 TRBV7-8 few CASSPSGIALSSYEQYF
TRBJ2-7 TRBV14 . CASSQLISTGNHEQYF
TRBJ2-7 TRBV5-6 few CASSMTGRGRYEQYF
TRBJ2-5 TRBV5-4 few CASSWEFQETQYF
TRBJ1-5 TRBV18 few CASSPGGSQPQHF
TRBJ1-2 TRBV25-1 . CASSDSGSYGYTF
TRBJ2-2 TRBV7-3 . CASSLNRGSNTGELFF
TRBJ2-1 TRBV6-1 . CASTLDLANEQFF
TRBJ2-3 TRBV18 few CASSPSFSDTQYF
TRBJ2-3 TRBV5-1 few CASSTSDTDTQYF
TRBJ1-1 TRBV15 . CATSRDLPKQGTTEAFF
TRBJ2-2 TRBV19 . CASSIAGPGELFF
TRBJ2-2 TRBV6-5 few CASSHRAGSTGELFF
TRBJ2-4 TRBV28 . CASSLPSLGDHQYF
TRBJ2-2 TRBV13 few CASSPYGENTGELFF
TRBJ1-4 TRBV18 . CASSLQDNEKLFF
TRBJ2-2 TRBV10-3 few CAIRHTTSDTGELFF
TRBJ2-3 TRBV7-9 . CASSWWSGSETDTQYF
TRBJ1-1 TRBV7-9 few CASSQDTPNTEAFF
TRBJ2-3 TRBV7-9 . CASSLGVFPDTQYF
TRBJ2-1 TRBV6-5 . CASSQGLNNEQFF
TRBJ2-7 TRBV11-1 few CASSLIDRLGTYEQYF
TRBJ2-7 TRBV28 . CASSPIGGAVREQYF
TRBJ2-7 TRBV6-6 . CASHQQGRGEQYF
TRBJ2-7 TRBV28 . CASSQPTLSYEQYF
TRBJ2-5 TRBV10-3 . CAISEGANQETQYF
TRBJ1-1 TRBV14 . CASSLFGNPNTEAFF
TRBJ1-5 TRBV7-9 . CASSLHSNQPQHF
TRBJ2-2 TRBV7-2 few CASSFYGGAGELFF
TRBJ1-5 TRBV5-8 few CASGSGQGAKDQPQHF
TRBJ2-3 TRBV4-1 . CASSQDFEGVADTQYF
TRBJ2-6 TRBV19 few CASRAADAGANVLTF
TRBJ2-2 TRBV2 . CASRGNANTGELFF
TRBJ2-7 TRBV18 . CASSPRQGASFEQYF
TRBJ1-5 TRBV18 few CASSTRQGSNQPQHF
TRBJ2-5 TRBV5-4 . CASSHSGLRQETQYF
TRBJ2-3 TRBV14 . CASSPYTGVPTDTQYF
TRBJ1-5 TRBV5-4 . CASSLGGSNQPQHF
TRBJ2-2 TRBV6-6 . CASSYSTGGPGELFF
TRBJ1-5 TRBV6-5 . CASSESAGQPQHF
TRBJ2-5 TRBV19 . CARDPSGRFWETQYF
TRBJ2-5 TRBV28 few CASSLAGRTQYF
TRBJ1-4 TRBV2 . CASSRQGWGEKLFF
TRBJ2-7 TRBV27 . CASSSGPRAGVYEQYF
TRBJ2-1 TRBV5-1 . CASSFELGPYNEQFF
TRBJ2-5 TRBV4-3 few CASSQKGSSAGLETQYF
TRBJ2-3 TRBV7-2 . CASSLGASGREADTQYF